The clone carrying this T cell receptor beta chain was seen many times. The total RNA that was extracted per sample amounted to at least 5 micrograms. The V and J ends lost 3 bases and 4 bases, in that order; junction bases with no gene match: 12. The V gene's germline CDR1 is MGHRA and CDR2 YSYEKL. This CDR3 comprises 16 residues. This specimen belongs to a study of blood T cells in healthy people across ages. Background on the study: Per two T cells, about one barcoded beta molecule was captured through template switching.

Primers used in a second PCR of about 7 to 11 cycles were a sample-barcoded 5' primer and a J-beta primer mix. Every cDNA molecule bore a tag from a template-switch adaptor containing 12 random nucleotides. Each single sample gave us at least 3 million CDR3-containing paired-end reads. TCRdb processed the 5' RACE reads anew with MiXCR; each CDR3 protein has one entry. The data contain fewer than 700,000 distinct CDR3 sequences, approximately 40% of them singletons. Sample: blood. V is TRBV4-1 and J is TRBJ2-7, with 7 bases lining up with TRBD2. The TCR sequence derives from a man older than 75 in good health. The CDR3 is CASSQRGRAIPYEQYF. The DNA for the CDR3 is TGCGCCAGCAGCCAGCGGGGGAGGGCGATACCATACGAGCAGTACTTC.